The rows below give T cell receptor beta chains drawn from one sample of a study of blood T cells in healthy people across ages. TCRdb ran MiXCR on the 5' RACE reads and lists one entry per CDR3 protein. The sample lists hundreds of thousands of distinct CDR3 sequences; under 35% were seen once. The sequenced sample was blood. The receptors shown here come from a woman older than 75 in good health. Each CDR3 is given with its conserved first and last residue. D genes are given only for firm matches. Clone size, where shown, is once, few, many, or a class for clones that have expanded.

J | V | D | size | CDR3 | DNA
TRBJ1-5 | TRBV7-9 | TRBD1 | many | CASSLGGPGGDHQPQHF | TGTGCCAGCAGCTTAGGGGGACCAGGGGGGGATCATCAGCCCCAGCATTTT
TRBJ2-4 | TRBV7-2 | NA | many | CASSLDSEFIQYF | TGTGCCAGCAGCTTAGACTCCGAATTCATTCAGTACTTC
TRBJ2-1 | TRBV20-1 | NA | many | CSASGVAGTIFQFF | TGCAGTGCTAGTGGGGTGGCGGGAACCATCTTTCAGTTCTTC
TRBJ2-3 | TRBV12-3/TRBV12-4 | TRBD2 | many | CASRDTSGGRDTQYF | TGTGCCAGCAGAGATACTAGCGGGGGGAGAGATACGCAGTATTTT
TRBJ1-1 | TRBV25-1 | NA | few | CASSRGIRAEAFF | TGTGCCAGCAGCAGGGGTATTAGGGCTGAAGCTTTCTTT
TRBJ1-2 | TRBV7-9 | TRBD1 | NA | CASSLGDSSFWNYGYTF | TGTGCCAGCAGCTTAGGGGACAGTAGTTTTTGGAACTATGGCTACACCTTC
TRBJ2-3 | TRBV11-1 | NA | many | CASSFGGPSTDTQYF | TGTGCCAGCAGCTTCGGGGGGCCCAGCACAGATACGCAGTATTTT
TRBJ2-6 | TRBV25-1 | TRBD1 | many | CASSKQGASSGANVLTF | TGTGCCAGCAGTAAACAGGGGGCCAGCTCTGGGGCCAACGTCCTGACTTTC
TRBJ2-1 | TRBV6-5 | NA | many | CASSYSKVIGGVPNEQFF | TGTGCCAGCAGTTACTCGAAGGTAATAGGAGGTGTCCCCAATGAGCAGTTCTTC
TRBJ2-7 | TRBV7-2 | NA | many | CASSFAHGEQYF | TGTGCCAGCAGCTTTGCACACGGCGAGCAGTACTTC
TRBJ2-7 | TRBV6-8 | NA | NA | CANSVLWPRLETTYEQYF | TGTGCCAACAGTGTCCTGTGGCCTCGTCTTGAGACTACCTACGAGCAGTACTTC
TRBJ1-1 | TRBV7-2 | NA | many | CASSPTGQHPEAFF | TGTGCCAGCAGCCCTACCGGACAACACCCCGAAGCTTTCTTT
TRBJ2-3 | TRBV6-6 | TRBD1 | many | CASSIQGAETDTQYF | TGTGCCAGCAGTATACAGGGGGCTGAGACAGATACGCAGTATTTT
TRBJ2-7 | TRBV18 | TRBD1 | NA | CASSPGQSPSYEQYF | TGTGCCAGCTCACCGGGACAGAGCCCCTCCTACGAGCAGTACTTC
TRBJ2-5 | TRBV6-2/TRBV6-3 | NA | NA | CASNKKARETQYF | TGTGCCAGCAACAAAAAGGCGCGGGAGACCCAGTACTTC
TRBJ1-1 | TRBV15 | NA | few | CATGSRGQEAFF | TGTGCCACCGGCAGCAGGGGCCAGGAAGCTTTCTTT
TRBJ2-2 | TRBV12-3/TRBV12-4 | NA | many | CASSVRETTGELFF | TGTGCCAGCAGTGTACGGGAGACCACCGGGGAGCTGTTTTTT
TRBJ1-6 | TRBV27 | NA | NA | CASSLREKSSPLHF | TGTGCCAGCAGTTTACGGGAGAAGTCGTCACCCCTCCACTTT
TRBJ2-2 | TRBV20-1 | NA | NA | CSFRGFTGELFF | TGCAGCTTTCGAGGGTTCACCGGGGAGCTGTTTTTT
TRBJ2-5 | TRBV20-1 | TRBD1 | many | CSADWRDRWQETQYF | TGCAGTGCTGACTGGAGGGACAGGTGGCAAGAGACCCAGTACTTC
TRBJ2-1 | TRBV7-2 | NA | many | CASSPLYLNEQFF | TGTGCCAGCAGCCCCCTTTATCTGAATGAGCAGTTCTTC
TRBJ1-4 | TRBV30 | NA | NA | CAWSFNEKRFF | TGTGCCTGGAGTTTTAATGAAAAACGGTTTTTT
TRBJ1-1 | TRBV7-2 | NA | NA | CASSFQGKNTNTEAFF | TGTGCCAGCAGCTTCCAGGGGAAAAATACGAACACTGAAGCTTTCTTT
TRBJ2-3 | TRBV7-8 | NA | many | CASSQPSSAGATDTQYF | TGTGCCAGCAGCCAACCAAGCTCGGCGGGCGCTACAGATACGCAGTATTTT
TRBJ1-2 | TRBV28 | NA | NA | CASSAQDYDYTF | TGTGCCAGCAGTGCACAGGATTATGACTACACCTTC
TRBJ2-1 | TRBV7-8 | NA | NA | CASSLASVRGYNEQFF | TGTGCCAGCAGCTTAGCCTCTGTTAGGGGCTACAATGAGCAGTTCTTC
TRBJ2-1 | TRBV24-1 | TRBD2 | NA | CATQPLVGGNEQFF | TGTGCCACCCAGCCCTTAGTGGGGGGGAATGAGCAGTTCTTC
TRBJ2-1 | TRBV11-2 | TRBD2 | few | CASSEGLAGGAYNEQFF | TGTGCCAGCAGCGAGGGACTAGCGGGGGGTGCCTACAATGAGCAGTTCTTC
TRBJ1-5 | TRBV20-1 | NA | NA | CSAYGYNQPQHF | TGCAGTGCTTACGGATACAATCAGCCCCAGCATTTT
TRBJ2-7 | TRBV3-1 | TRBD1 | many | CASSQVGTGGISYYEQYF | TGTGCCAGCAGCCAAGTTGGGACAGGGGGAATAAGTTATTACGAGCAGTACTTC